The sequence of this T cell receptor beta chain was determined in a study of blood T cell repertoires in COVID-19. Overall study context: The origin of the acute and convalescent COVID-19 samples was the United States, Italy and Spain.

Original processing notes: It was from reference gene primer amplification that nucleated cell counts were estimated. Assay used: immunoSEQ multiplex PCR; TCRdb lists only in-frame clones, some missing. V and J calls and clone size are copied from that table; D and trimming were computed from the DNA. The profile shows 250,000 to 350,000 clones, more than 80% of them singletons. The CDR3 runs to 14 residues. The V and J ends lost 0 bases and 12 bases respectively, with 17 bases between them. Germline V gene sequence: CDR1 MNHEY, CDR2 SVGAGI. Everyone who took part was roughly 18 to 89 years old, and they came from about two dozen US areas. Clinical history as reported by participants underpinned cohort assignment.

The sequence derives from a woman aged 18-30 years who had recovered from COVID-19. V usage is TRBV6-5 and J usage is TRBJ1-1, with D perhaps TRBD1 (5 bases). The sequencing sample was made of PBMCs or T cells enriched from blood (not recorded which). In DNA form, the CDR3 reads TGTGCCAGCAGTTACTCGGGCAGGGTGGAATTCTCTTTCTTT. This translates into CASSYSGRVEFSFF.